The 30 T cell receptor beta chains below come from one sample, sequenced in a study of cytomegalovirus exposure and HLA in healthy donors. PCR primers comprised 60 Vbeta and 13 Jbeta primers. Method: immunoSEQ multiplex PCR; TCRdb's copy keeps in-frame clones and lacks some. Of about 210,000 clones detected, approximately 79% appear once; the ten largest clones hold 1.8%. What was sequenced was PBMCs. The receptors originated from a male donor in good health and CMV-seronegative.

V is TRBV28 and J is TRBJ2-1; 12 bases fit TRBD2. Germline CDR1 reads MDHEN; CDR2 reads SYDVKM. The CDR3 length is 17 residues. Unmatched junction bases numbered 8, after V lost 4 bases and J lost 4 bases. The CDR3 spells CASSSPGGTSGYNEQFF. The CDR3 coding sequence is TGTGCCAGCAGTTCCCCCGGCGGGACTAGCGGGTACAATGAGCAGTTCTTC.

This clone was recorded once. The chain recombines TRBV19 with TRBJ2-3; tentatively, D is TRBD1 (5 bases). Trimming removed 4 bases at V and 5 bases at J, with 7 bases between. The CDR3 length is 12 residues. Germline V gene data show CDR1 as LNHDA and CDR2 as SQIVND (reference sequence). The CDR3 DNA sequence: TGTGCCAGTAGTACAGGGATAGATACGCAGTATTTT. Amino acid sequence: CASSTGIDTQYF.

This chain uses TRBV7-9 with TRBJ2-7; D unresolved. This CDR3 has 15 residues. Trimming stripped 0 bases from V and 3 bases from J, with 12 bases between. Germline V gene lookup returns CDR1 SEHNR and CDR2 FQNEAQ (reference sequence). CDR3 region: CASSLAPSSGYEQYF. CDR3 bases: TGTGCCAGCAGCTTAGCGCCCTCTTCGGGCTACGAGCAGTACTTC.

The V and J genes are TRBV4-2 and TRBJ1-1; the D gene is possibly TRBD1 (5 bases). Trimming removed 4 bases from V and 0 bases from J, with 15 bases in between. The CDR3 has 16 residues. Germline-derived CDR1 and CDR2 are LGHNA and YNFKEQ. The CDR3 reads CASSPGGERVNTEAFF. The CDR3 coding sequence is TGTGCCAGCAGCCCGGGGGGGGAGAGAGTGAACACTGAAGCTTTCTTT.

The V gene is TRBV4-2, the J gene TRBJ1-5; D remains unclear. Germline assignment: CDR1 LGHNA and CDR2 YNFKEQ. Trimming removed 4 bases at V and 0 bases at J, with 13 bases between. The CDR3 consists of 16 residues. CDR3 protein: CASSPEAGHSNQPQHF. The DNA for the CDR3 is TGTGCCAGCAGCCCCGAGGCTGGTCATAGCAATCAGCCCCAGCATTTT.

The chain links TRBV1 to TRBJ2-3; TRBD2 is the table's D call, not checked against the DNA. TRBV1 is given as a pseudogene. The CDR3 length is 15 residues. The CDR3: CTSSCSGGGTDTQYF. The CDR3 nucleotides are TGCACCAGCAGCTGTAGCGGGGGGGGCACAGATACGCAGTATTTT.

V is TRBV7-2 and J is TRBJ2-4, with 9 positions matching TRBD2. Germline V gene lookup returns CDR1 SGHTA and CDR2 FQGNSA. The ends lost 1 base at V and 6 bases at J; junction bases unmatched: 7. This CDR3 contains 16 residues. CDR3 loop: CASSLDGGGAGNIQYF. The CDR3 bases are TGTGCCAGCAGCTTAGACGGCGGGGGGGCGGGAAACATTCAGTACTTC.

This chain uses TRBV5-5 with TRBJ1-2; D might be TRBD1 (6 bases). The CDR3 runs to 14 residues. Germline CDR1 is SGHKS and CDR2 is YYEKEE (reference sequence). The V and J ends lost 2 bases and 5 bases respectively, with 13 bases between them. The CDR3 nucleotides read TGTGCCAGCAGCTTCGCAGGGGCGGATTATGGCTACACCTTC. It translates to CASSFAGADYGYTF.

This clone has more than one count but fewer than ten. This rearrangement joins TRBV28 to TRBJ1-2, with 12 bases identical to TRBD1. Germline assignment: CDR1 MDHEN and CDR2 SYDVKM. J was trimmed by 8 bases and V by 6 bases; bases with no gene match: 7. This CDR3 is 14 amino acids long. The CDR3 DNA sequence: TGTGCCAGCAGGACGGGACAGGGGGCGAGGGGCTACACCTTC. It specifies CASRTGQGARGYTF.

This chain joins TRBV7-2 and TRBJ1-1, with 8 bases identical to TRBD1. V gave up 8 bases and J gave up 5 bases; unmatched junction bases: 7. The germline CDR1 and CDR2 sequences are SGHTA and FQGNSA. The CDR3 spans 13 residues. The CDR3 region is CASGQGGSTEAFF. CDR3 bases: TGTGCCAGCGGACAGGGAGGATCAACTGAAGCTTTCTTT.

This clone was observed once. This chain connects TRBV5-6 to TRBJ2-1; no reliable D call. Trimming took 2 bases from V and 3 from J, leaving 12 bases between them. The CDR3 runs to 15 residues. Germline CDR1 SGHDT, CDR2 YYEEEE. The CDR3: CASSLEQFNYNEQFF. CDR3 nucleotide sequence: TGTGCCAGCAGCTTAGAACAGTTCAACTACAATGAGCAGTTCTTC.

The CDR3 nucleotides read TGTGCCATCAAACCGGACACTACGGGCACTGAAGCTTTCTTT. Its translation is CAIKPDTTGTEAFF. The V gene is TRBV10-3, the J gene TRBJ1-1, with D maybe TRBD1 (5 bases). The germline V gene has CDR1 ENHRY and CDR2 SYGVKD. There are 14 residues in the CDR3. The ends were cut back, 7 bases at V and 4 bases at J, with 16 bases in the middle.

This clone showed up just a few times. The chain employs TRBV5-6 and TRBJ2-5, with a possible D match to TRBD2 (6 bases). Germline loops: CDR1 SGHDT, CDR2 YYEEEE. This CDR3 spans 12 amino acids. The germline V and J ends were trimmed by 2 bases and 5 bases, with 7 bases remaining between them. The DNA for the CDR3 is TGTGCCAGCAGCTTTGGAGGGGAGACCCAGTACTTC. Residues: CASSFGGETQYF.

As DNA, the CDR3 is TGCGCCAGCAGCCAAAGCGCAGATTACTCTGGAAACACCATATATTTT. The encoded protein is CASSQSADYSGNTIYF. This chain links TRBV4-3 with TRBJ1-3, with unresolved D. CDR1 is LGHNA, CDR2 YSLEER, per germline. The CDR3 consists of 16 residues. V gave up 2 bases and J gave up 0 bases, with 11 bases separating them.

The rearrangement uses TRBV30 and TRBJ2-1; D call uncertain. The CDR3 loop spans 12 amino acids. The V end was cut by 1 base, the J end by 4 bases, with 5 bases between. Germline loops: CDR1 GTSNPN, CDR2 SVGIG (reference sequence). CDR3 sequence (DNA): TGTGCCTGGAGTGACACATACAATGAGCAGTTCTTC. Translated: CAWSDTYNEQFF.

The chain recombines TRBV4-3 with TRBJ2-3, with D possibly matching TRBD2 (5 bases). With 0 bases removed from V and 5 bases from J, the gap between germline ends came to 15 bases. CDR1 is LGHNA and CDR2 is YSLEER in the germline V gene. This CDR3 contains 16 residues. The DNA for the CDR3 is TGCGCCAGCAGCCAAGAGATGCGACAAGAGGGAGATACGCAGTATTTT. It specifies CASSQEMRQEGDTQYF.

The chain combines TRBV6-9 with TRBJ2-2; D is perhaps TRBD1 (6 bases). Germline V gives CDR1 MNHGY, CDR2 SVAAGI. V shed 4 bases and J shed 2 bases, with 29 bases lying between them. The CDR3 contains 21 residues. CDR3 nucleotides: TGTGCCAGCAGTTCCCCTATTCTAAAGATACAGGGACGACAAAACACCGGGGAGCTGTTTTTT. Translating gives CASSSPILKIQGRQNTGELFF.

V gene TRBV6-6 combines with J gene TRBJ1-1; 7 nucleotides agree with TRBD1. Germline V gene sequence: CDR1 MNHNY, CDR2 SVGAGI (reference sequence). This CDR3 comprises 14 residues. Trimming removed 6 bases from V and 3 bases from J; junction bases left unmatched: 7. The CDR3 bases are TGTGCCAGCAGCAAAGGACAGGCCTACACTGAAGCTTTCTTT. Translated: CASSKGQAYTEAFF.

The V and J genes are TRBV10-3 and TRBJ1-1; unclear D gene. The CDR3 is 14 residues long. V gave up 6 bases and J gave up 3 bases, with 14 bases separating them. Germline V CDR1 and CDR2: ENHRY, SYGVKD. The CDR3 region is CAIRPTREDTEAFF. DNA for the CDR3: TGTGCCATCAGACCGACCCGAGAGGACACTGAAGCTTTCTTT.

This clone showed up just a few times. The V gene is TRBV11-3, the J gene TRBJ2-7; no clear D. The V gene lost 5 bases and the J gene lost 2 bases, with 13 bases spanning the gap. The CDR3 has 14 residues. Germline V gives CDR1 SGHNT, CDR2 YENEEA. CDR3 sequence: CASSPDNTPYEQYF. The CDR3 DNA reads as TGTGCCAGCAGCCCCGACAACACCCCCTACGAGCAGTACTTC.

This chain connects TRBV11-3 to TRBJ2-3, with 9 bases identical to TRBD2. This CDR3 has 16 residues. Trimming took 4 bases from V and 7 from J; bases not matched to a gene: 12. Per germline, CDR1 SGHNT and CDR2 YENEEA. This chain's CDR3 is CASSSVGGLAGNTQYF. CDR3 DNA: TGTGCCAGCAGCTCGGTGGGGGGACTAGCCGGGAATACGCAGTATTTT.

The chain is built from TRBV5-1 and TRBJ1-2; TRBD1 is a possible D gene (6 bases). The V end was cut by 0 bases, the J end by 3 bases, with 12 bases between. The CDR3 has 15 amino acids. Germline assignment: CDR1 SGHRS and CDR2 YFSETQ. The CDR3 protein is CASSLVTGPDYGYTF. The CDR3 DNA follows: TGCGCCAGCAGCTTGGTTACAGGGCCGGACTATGGCTACACCTTC.

This clone showed up just a few times. J is TRBJ1-5 and V is TRBV28; 8 nucleotides agree with TRBD1. The CDR3 extends over 15 amino acids. CDR1 MDHEN and CDR2 SYDVKM come from the germline V gene. The J segment lost 6 bases and the V segment lost 2 bases, leaving 6 bases of the junction unmatched. This CDR3 reads CASSLGTGRGQPQHF. The CDR3 region has the DNA TGTGCCAGCAGTTTAGGGACAGGTAGGGGTCAGCCCCAGCATTTT.

CDR3 in DNA: TGTGCCAGCAGTAATACAGGGGGCCCGGGGGAGACCCAGTACTTC. Protein sequence: CASSNTGGPGETQYF. The chain is built from TRBV2 and TRBJ2-5; the match to TRBD1 covers 9 bases. CDR3 length: 15 residues. V shed 5 bases and J 5 bases; nucleotides not matched to a gene: 9. Germline assignment: CDR1 SNHLY and CDR2 FYNNEI. The variable domain in full, with the rest retrieved from reference TRBV2 and TRBJ2-5, is EPEVTQTPSHQVTQMGQEVILRCVPISNHLYFYWYRQILGQKVEFLVSFYNNEISEKSEIFDDQFSVERPDGSNFTLKIRSTKLEDSAMYFCASSNTGGPGETQYFGPGTRLLVL.

The CDR3 nucleotides are TGTGCCACCAGCAGGGGCGTGAACGGCTACACCTTC. Translating it yields CATSRGVNGYTF. The rearrangement joins TRBV15 to TRBJ1-2; D is undetermined. The CDR3 loop spans 12 amino acids. Germline CDR1 LNHNV, CDR2 YYDKDF (reference sequence). The V end was cut by 3 bases, the J end by 8 bases, with 10 bases between. Complete variable domain (other parts from reference TRBV15 and TRBJ1-2): DAMVIQNPRYQVTQFGKPVTLSCSQTLNHNVMYWYQQKSSQAPKLLFHYYDKDFNNEADTPDNFQSRRPNTSFCFLDIRSPGLGDTAMYLCATSRGVNGYTFGSGTRLTVV.

The rearrangement links TRBV5-1 to TRBJ2-3, with D tentatively TRBD2 (7 bases). V was cut by 2 bases and J by 1 base, with 11 bases left in between. This CDR3 is built from 15 residues. Germline V lookup: CDR1 SGHRS, CDR2 YFSETQ. CDR3: CASSFAGAGTDTQYF. DNA for the CDR3: TGCGCCAGCAGCTTCGCGGGGGCCGGCACAGATACGCAGTATTTT.

The chain employs TRBV5-1 and TRBJ2-1; the match to TRBD1 covers 9 bases. The CDR3 length is 14 residues. The V gene end was trimmed by 5 bases and the J gene end by 4 bases; junction bases not matched to a gene: 4. The germline CDR1 and CDR2 sequences are SGHRS and YFSETQ. CDR3 loop: CASRGGTGYNEQFF. The CDR3 DNA follows: TGCGCCAGCAGGGGCGGGACAGGGTACAATGAGCAGTTCTTC.

CDR3 region: CASSLGGQGGNEQYF. CDR3 DNA: TGCGCCAGCAGCTTGGGGGGACAGGGGGGTAACGAGCAGTACTTC. The V gene is TRBV5-1, the J gene TRBJ2-7, with 11 bases aligning to TRBD1. With 0 bases clipped from V and 5 bases from J, the junction kept 4 bases outside the gene matches. The germline V gene encodes CDR1 SGHRS and CDR2 YFSETQ. The length of the CDR3 is 15 residues.

The rearrangement joins TRBV27 to TRBJ1-4, with D possibly being TRBD1 (6 bases). Deletions cut 4 bases from V and 8 bases from J, with 17 bases between. The germline CDR1 and CDR2 sequences are MNHEY and SMNVEV (reference sequence). This CDR3 is 15 amino acids long. Here the CDR3 reads CASSSSWGRAEKLFF. CDR3 sequence (DNA): TGTGCCAGCAGTTCCTCCTGGGGGCGAGCGGAAAAACTGTTTTTT.

This clone was counted only a few times. The junction departs from germline at one end; a sequencing error may be responsible. V is TRBV29-1 and J is TRBJ2-3, with TRBD2 as a possible D gene (6 bases). Germline V gene lookup returns CDR1 SQVTM and CDR2 ANQGSEA. CDR3 length: 16 amino acids. CDR3 nucleotides: TGCAGCCTTGAGGGCGGGGCGGACTCCTCCACAGATACGCAGTATTTT. Its translation: CSLEGGADSSTDTQYF.